This TCR beta chain was recovered during a study of identical twins. The CDR3 covers 14 residues. V dropped 5 bases and J dropped 3; count of bases not matched to a gene: 5. The germline CDR1 and CDR2 sequences are SEHNR and FQNEAQ (reference sequence). One entry per CDR3 protein, called by TCRdb with MiXCR from the 5' RACE reads. This table holds 400,000 to 650,000 distinct CDR3 sequences, 20% to 25% found once. Separately, the same data were catalogued under a study of T cells expressing NK-cell markers. As that report states: The study sequenced eight donors, seven HCMV-seropositive and one seronegative.

This chain uses TRBV7-9 with TRBJ1-2, with 8 bases aligning to TRBD1. This clonotype was obtained from a woman under 30 in good health. The material sequenced was CD4+ T cells sorted from blood. The CDR3 bases are TGTGCCAGCAGCCCAGGACAGGGCTACTATGGCTACACCTTC. Its protein is CASSPGQGYYGYTF.